Each of the 22 T cell receptor beta chains below was sequenced from the same sample in a study of OX40 agonist ivuxolimab in advanced cancers. Library creation used the immunoSEQ multiplex PCR assay. TCRdb mirrors the immuneACCESS table, restricted to in-frame sequences. Some clones are absent from its copies; in checked studies, under half trace to an unresolved V gene, and the reason for the others is unknown. In all, the sample holds around 56,000 clones, and 82% of those were seen once. Roughly 1.5% of the sample rests with the top ten. The source was CD4+ or CD8+ T cells sorted from blood, collected in a trial of the OX40 agonist ivuxolimab. The receptors stem from an adult with an advanced solid tumor such as melanoma, head and neck, liver or kidney cancer.

The chain employs TRBV6-1 and TRBJ1-1; no clear D gene. Trimming removed 2 bases at V and 10 bases at J, with 14 bases between. The CDR3 runs to 13 residues. CDR1 and CDR2 from the germline V gene are MNHNS and SASEGT. The CDR3 here is CASSEPVSFVAFF. The DNA of the CDR3 is TGTGCCAGCAGTGAACCAGTGAGCTTCGTAGCTTTCTTT.

The chain combines TRBV19 with TRBJ2-1; TRBD1 matches at 9 bases. V lost 7 bases, J lost 5 bases, and 3 bases stayed unmatched. The CDR3 has 13 amino acids. Per germline, CDR1 LNHDA and CDR2 SQIVND (reference sequence). The CDR3 DNA sequence: TGTGCCAGTAAGAGGACAGGGGACAATGAGCAGTTCTTC. This gives the protein CASKRTGDNEQFF. The variable domain in full, completed from reference TRBV19 and TRBJ2-1, reads DGGITQSPKYLFRKEGQNVTLSCEQNLNHDAMYWYRQDPGQGLRLIYYSQIVNDFQKGDIAEGYSVSREKKESFPLTVTSAQKNPTAFYLCASKRTGDNEQFFGPGTRLTVL.

This clone was seen just once. CDR3 region: CATSRGDWGTGELFF. In DNA form, the CDR3 reads TGTGCCACCAGCAGAGGGGATTGGGGCACCGGGGAGCTGTTTTTT. The V gene is TRBV15, the J gene TRBJ2-2; no definite D call. The CDR3 is 15 residues long. Germline CDR1 LNHNV, CDR2 YYDKDF (reference sequence). Trimming shortened V by 1 base and J by 4 bases, and 10 bases separated the two germline ends. The variable domain in full, with the rest retrieved from reference TRBV15 and TRBJ2-2, is DAMVIQNPRYQVTQFGKPVTLSCSQTLNHNVMYWYQQKSSQAPKLLFHYYDKDFNNEADTPDNFQSRRPNTSFCFLDIRSPGLGDTAMYLCATSRGDWGTGELFFGEGSRLTVL.

The gene calls are TRBV6-4 and TRBJ2-1; D could derive from TRBD1 or TRBD2 (6 bases each). Trimming cost V 2 bases and J 9 bases, with 11 bases left between them. Germline V gene lookup returns CDR1 MRHNA and CDR2 SNTAGT. This CDR3 contains 13 residues. CDR3 nucleotides: TGTGCCAGCAGTGACATCAGGGGAGGTGAGCAGTTCTTC. Amino acid sequence: CASSDIRGGEQFF.

This sequence joins TRBV6-5 and TRBJ2-5, with TRBD1 identical over 10 bases. There are 12 residues in the CDR3. J lost 11 bases, V lost 5 bases, and 5 bases had no gene match. Germline V gives CDR1 MNHEY, CDR2 SVGAGI. CDR3 loop: CASSPRDRGQYF. The CDR3 bases are TGTGCCAGCAGTCCCCGGGACAGGGGTCAGTACTTC.

This sequence joins TRBV18 and TRBJ2-4; 8 positions match TRBD1. J lost 1 base, V lost 3 bases, and 8 bases had no gene match. This CDR3 has 17 residues. The germline gives CDR1 KGHSH, CDR2 LQKENI. The CDR3 protein is CASSPLPGGRAKNIQYF. The CDR3 nucleotides are TGTGCCAGCTCACCTCTTCCAGGGGGCCGGGCCAAAAACATTCAGTACTTC. Variable domain in full (rest from reference TRBV18 and TRBJ2-4): NAGVMQNPRHLVRRRGQEARLRCSPMKGHSHVYWYRQLPEEGLKFMVYLQKENIIDESGMPKERFSAEFPKEGPSILRIQQVVRGDSAAYFCASSPLPGGRAKNIQYFGAGTRLSVL.

The chain links TRBV25-1 to TRBJ1-1, with D unclear. Germline V lookup: CDR1 MGHDK, CDR2 SYGVNS. There are 12 residues in the CDR3. V was trimmed by 1 base and J by 7 bases, leaving 7 bases between them. DNA of the CDR3: TGTGCCAGCAGTGAATTTTACAGTGAAGCTTTCTTT. Translated, it gives CASSEFYSEAFF.

The chain carries TRBV11-3 and TRBJ2-3; D gene uncertain. In germline, CDR1 is SGHNT, CDR2 YENEEA. This CDR3 spans 13 amino acids. With 2 bases removed from V and 1 base from J, the gap between germline ends came to 4 bases. The CDR3 nucleotides read TGTGCCAGCAGCTTACATGGCACAGATACGCAGTATTTT. This sequence encodes CASSLHGTDTQYF.

The chain recombines TRBV18 with TRBJ2-7; a possible D gene is TRBD1 (6 bases). V was trimmed by 5 bases and J by 4 bases, leaving 12 bases between them. The CDR3 runs to 13 residues. Germline-derived CDR1 and CDR2 are KGHSH and LQKENI. DNA for the CDR3: TGTGCCAGCTCATCCGCCACAGGGTACGAGCAGTACTTC. As protein: CASSSATGYEQYF.

Within the sample, this clone is medium-sized. V usage is TRBV4-2 and J usage is TRBJ2-5; the D is unclear. Germline V gene data show CDR1 as LGHNA and CDR2 as YNFKEQ. The length of the CDR3 is 15 residues. The V end lost 3 bases, the J end lost 5 bases, and 16 bases lay between the germline ends. The CDR3 is CASSHLGLGQETQYF. The CDR3 DNA sequence: TGTGCCAGCAGCCATCTTGGGCTAGGCCAGGAGACCCAGTACTTC.

The V call is TRBV6-5, the J call TRBJ2-3; D not certain. V was clipped by 6 bases and J by 4 bases, with 11 bases between them. This CDR3 region has 13 residues. The germline gives CDR1 MNHEY, CDR2 SVGAGI. The CDR3 region has the DNA TGTGCCAGCAGGGCCGAGAAATCAGATACGCAGTATTTT. This encodes CASRAEKSDTQYF.

This chain joins TRBV6-6 and TRBJ2-1, with TRBD2 matching over 11 bases. The CDR3 covers 15 residues. Trimming removed 6 bases from V and 6 bases from J; junction bases left unmatched: 7. The germline CDR1 and CDR2 sequences are MNHNY and SVGAGI (reference sequence). The CDR3 sequence is CASSSGTSGFNEQFF. The CDR3 nucleotides are TGTGCCAGCAGCTCCGGGACTAGCGGATTCAATGAGCAGTTCTTC.

The rearrangement uses TRBV7-2 and TRBJ1-2; 7 nucleotides align to TRBD1. The CDR3 has 15 residues. Trimming cost V 5 bases and J 4 bases; bases outside gene matches: 10. Germline CDR1 is SGHTA and CDR2 is FQGNSA. The CDR3 is CASSKTGQGIYGYTF. The CDR3 nucleotides are TGTGCCAGCAGCAAGACAGGGCAAGGGATCTATGGCTACACCTTC.

V and J are TRBV7-2 and TRBJ1-3, with 9 bases identical to TRBD1. This CDR3 is built from 15 residues. V shed 5 bases, J shed 4 bases, and the junction held 6 bases outside the gene matches. Germline lookup yields CDR1 SGHTA and CDR2 FQGNSA. CDR3 sequence reads: CASSTGGAVGNTIYF. The DNA for the CDR3 is TGTGCCAGCAGCACAGGGGGCGCGGTGGGAAACACCATATATTTT.

The V gene is TRBV6-1, the J gene TRBJ2-5, with D possibly being TRBD1 (6 bases). Trimming cost V 6 bases and J 5 bases, with 10 bases left between them. The CDR3 is made up of 12 amino acids. Germline V gives CDR1 MNHNS, CDR2 SASEGT. The CDR3 nucleotides read TGTGCCAGCAGCCGGACAGACGAGACCCAGTACTTC. Encoded protein: CASSRTDETQYF.

The chain links TRBV27 to TRBJ1-2; D is perhaps TRBD1 (6 bases). CDR1 MNHEY and CDR2 SMNVEV come from the germline V gene (reference sequence). The CDR3 sequence is 15 residues long. With 6 bases removed from V and 5 bases from J, the gap between germline ends came to 19 bases. CDR3 coding DNA: TGTGCCAGCAGCCTTTCCGGGACAACCTCTTATGGCTACACCTTC. Translated: CASSLSGTTSYGYTF.

This sequence joins TRBV12-5 and TRBJ2-7, with D maybe TRBD1 (5 bases). Trimming took off 0 bases at V and 6 bases at J, with 18 bases between the two ends. The CDR3 length is 16 residues. The germline V gene encodes CDR1 LGHNT and CDR2 FRNRAP. CDR3 protein: CASGLVRGTWSGEQYF. CDR3 nucleotide sequence: TGTGCTAGTGGTTTGGTAAGGGGAACATGGTCGGGCGAGCAGTACTTC.

V usage is TRBV2 and J usage is TRBJ2-5; D ambiguous. The CDR3 extends over 13 amino acids. Germline lookup yields CDR1 SNHLY and CDR2 FYNNEI. V lost 4 bases and J 2 bases, leaving 8 bases between the germline ends. CDR3 sequence: CASSVGRQETQYF. DNA of the CDR3: TGTGCCAGCAGTGTGGGCAGACAAGAGACCCAGTACTTC.

The genes are TRBV5-5 and TRBJ1-6; perhaps TRBD1 as D (6 bases). Trimming pared 0 bases from V and 5 bases from J, leaving 9 bases between. CDR1 is SGHKS and CDR2 is YYEKEE in the germline V gene (reference sequence). The CDR3 consists of 15 residues. For the CDR3, the DNA is TGTGCCAGCAGCTTGGGCTCAGGGGATAATTCACCCCTCCACTTT. Encoded protein: CASSLGSGDNSPLHF.

The chain joins TRBV18 to TRBJ1-5; a possible D gene is TRBD1 (5 bases). The CDR3 covers 15 residues. Germline assignment: CDR1 KGHSH and CDR2 LQKENI. V was trimmed by 0 bases and J by 6 bases, leaving 12 bases between them. CDR3 DNA: TGTGCCAGCTCACCACCGGAAGGGGCTAGTCAGCCCCAGCATTTT. Translated: CASSPPEGASQPQHF. The full variable domain, rest sourced from reference TRBV18 and TRBJ1-5, is NAGVMQNPRHLVRRRGQEARLRCSPMKGHSHVYWYRQLPEEGLKFMVYLQKENIIDESGMPKERFSAEFPKEGPSILRIQQVVRGDSAAYFCASSPPEGASQPQHFGDGTRLSIL.

This chain links TRBV4-2 with TRBJ2-7; 7 bases map to TRBD2. Germline trimming cut 2 bases from V and 0 bases from J; bases unmatched to any gene: 7. Germline CDR1 and CDR2: LGHNA and YNFKEQ. The CDR3 is 16 amino acids. The CDR3 sequence is CASSQFSSGTSYEQYF. In nucleotides, the CDR3 is TGTGCCAGCAGCCAATTCTCAAGCGGGACCTCCTACGAGCAGTACTTC.

The chain has TRBV7-3 and TRBJ2-5, with a possible D match to TRBD2 (7 bases). The germline V and J ends were trimmed by 3 bases and 4 bases, with 12 bases remaining between them. This CDR3 has 14 residues. Looked up from germline, CDR1 is SGHTA and CDR2 is FQGTGA. CDR3 nucleotide sequence: TGTGCCAGCAGCTTCGGGGGGCGCACAGAGACCCAGTACTTC. It is translated as CASSFGGRTETQYF.